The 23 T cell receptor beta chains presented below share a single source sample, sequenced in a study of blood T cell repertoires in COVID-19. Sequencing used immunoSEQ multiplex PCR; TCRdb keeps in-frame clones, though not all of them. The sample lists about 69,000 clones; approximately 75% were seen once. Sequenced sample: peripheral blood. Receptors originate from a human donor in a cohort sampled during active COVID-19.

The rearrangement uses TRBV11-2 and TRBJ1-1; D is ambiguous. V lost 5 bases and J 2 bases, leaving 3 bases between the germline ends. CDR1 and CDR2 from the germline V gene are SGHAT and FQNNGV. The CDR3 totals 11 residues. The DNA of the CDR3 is TGTGCCAGCAGCCTTAACACTGAAGCTTTCTTT. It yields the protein CASSLNTEAFF.

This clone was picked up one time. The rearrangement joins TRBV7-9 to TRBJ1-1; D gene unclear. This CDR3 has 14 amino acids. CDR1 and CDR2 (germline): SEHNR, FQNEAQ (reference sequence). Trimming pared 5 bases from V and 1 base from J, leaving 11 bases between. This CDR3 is CASSHGLTNTEAFF. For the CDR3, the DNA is TGTGCCAGCAGCCATGGACTGACGAACACTGAAGCTTTCTTT.

CDR3: CASSQAGGTEQYF. The CDR3 DNA reads TGTGCCAGCAGCCAAGCGGGGGGGACTGAGCAGTACTTC. The chain uses TRBV6-6 and TRBJ2-7; 10 bases fit TRBD2. Trimming removed 6 bases from V and 7 bases from J; junction bases left unmatched: 6. Germline CDR1 is MNHNY and CDR2 is SVGAGI (reference sequence). CDR3 length: 13 residues.

The CDR3 nucleotides read TGTGCCAGCAGCCCGGCGGGGGACTGGGATGCCGAGCAGTACTTC. Its protein is CASSPAGDWDAEQYF. The V gene is TRBV7-8, the J gene TRBJ2-7; the match to TRBD2 covers 7 bases. The germline V gene encodes CDR1 SGHVS and CDR2 FQNEAQ. This CDR3 contains 15 residues. J lost 6 bases, V lost 5 bases, and 13 bases had no gene match.

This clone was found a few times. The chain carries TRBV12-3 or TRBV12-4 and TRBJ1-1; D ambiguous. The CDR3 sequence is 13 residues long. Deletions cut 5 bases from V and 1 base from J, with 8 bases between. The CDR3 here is CASSGDGNTEAFF. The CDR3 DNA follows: TGTGCCAGCAGTGGAGATGGGAACACTGAAGCTTTCTTT.

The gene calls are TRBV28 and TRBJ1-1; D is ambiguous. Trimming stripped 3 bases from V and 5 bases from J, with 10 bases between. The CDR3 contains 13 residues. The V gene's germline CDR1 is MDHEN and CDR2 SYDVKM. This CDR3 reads CASSFGRGTEAFF. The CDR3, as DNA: TGTGCCAGCAGTTTCGGGAGAGGGACTGAAGCTTTCTTT. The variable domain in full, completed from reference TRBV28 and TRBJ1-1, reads DVKVTQSSRYLVKRTGEKVFLECVQDMDHENMFWYRQDPGLGLRLIYFSYDVKMKEKGDIPEGYSVSREKKERFSLILESASTNQTSMYLCASSFGRGTEAFFGQGTRLTVV.

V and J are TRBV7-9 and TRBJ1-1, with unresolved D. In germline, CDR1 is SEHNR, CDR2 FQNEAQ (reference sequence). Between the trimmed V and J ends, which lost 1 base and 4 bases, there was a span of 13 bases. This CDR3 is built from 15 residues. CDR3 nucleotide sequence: TGTGCCAGCAGCTTAGAGTCGTGGGAGGGCACTGAAGCTTTCTTT. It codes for CASSLESWEGTEAFF.

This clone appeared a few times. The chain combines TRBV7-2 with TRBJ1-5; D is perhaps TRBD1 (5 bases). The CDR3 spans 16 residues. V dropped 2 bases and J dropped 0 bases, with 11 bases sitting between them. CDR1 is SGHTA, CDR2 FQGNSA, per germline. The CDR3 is CASSLRGQYSNQPQHF. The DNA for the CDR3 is TGTGCCAGCAGCTTAAGGGGCCAGTATAGCAATCAGCCCCAGCATTTT.

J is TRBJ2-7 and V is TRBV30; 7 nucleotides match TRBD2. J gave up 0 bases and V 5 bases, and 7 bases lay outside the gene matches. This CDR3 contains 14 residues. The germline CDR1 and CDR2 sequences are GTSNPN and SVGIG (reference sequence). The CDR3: CAWDDGTTSYEQYF. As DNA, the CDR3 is TGTGCCTGGGATGACGGGACTACCTCCTACGAGCAGTACTTC.

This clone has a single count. In DNA, the CDR3 is TGTGCCAGCGGGGACAGGGCCACAGATACGCAGTATTTT. Its protein product is CASGDRATDTQYF. The rearrangement joins TRBV27 to TRBJ2-3, with 9 bases lining up with TRBD1. With V trimmed by 8 bases and J by 2 bases, 2 bases remained unmatched. There are 13 residues in the CDR3. Per the germline V gene, CDR1 is MNHEY and CDR2 is SMNVEV (reference sequence).

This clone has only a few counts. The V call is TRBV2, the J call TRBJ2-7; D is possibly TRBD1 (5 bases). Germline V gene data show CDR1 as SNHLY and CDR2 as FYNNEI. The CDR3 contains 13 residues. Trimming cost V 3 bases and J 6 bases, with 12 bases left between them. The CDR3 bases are TGTGCCAGCAGTGACCAGGGAATGGGCGAGCAGTACTTC. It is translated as CASSDQGMGEQYF.

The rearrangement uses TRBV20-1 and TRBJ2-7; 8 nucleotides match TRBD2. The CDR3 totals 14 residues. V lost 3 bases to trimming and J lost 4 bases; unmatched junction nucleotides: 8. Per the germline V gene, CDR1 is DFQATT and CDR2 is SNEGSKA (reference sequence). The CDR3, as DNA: TGCAGTGCTAGTAGCGGGGAAACCCTTTACGAGCAGTACTTC. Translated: CSASSGETLYEQYF.

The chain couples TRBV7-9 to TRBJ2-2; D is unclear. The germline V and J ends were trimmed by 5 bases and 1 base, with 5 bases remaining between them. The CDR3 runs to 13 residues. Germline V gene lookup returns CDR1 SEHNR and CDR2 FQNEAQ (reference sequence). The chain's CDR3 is CASSQENTGELFF. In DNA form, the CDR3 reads TGTGCCAGCAGCCAGGAGAACACCGGGGAGCTGTTTTTT.

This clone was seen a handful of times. This CDR3 reads CAITRGDSLGNTIYF. The CDR3 region has the DNA TGTGCCATCACCCGAGGGGACAGCCTTGGAAACACCATATATTTT. This chain connects TRBV10-3 to TRBJ1-3; 7 nucleotides agree with TRBD1. V shed 7 bases and J 3 bases; nucleotides not matched to a gene: 9. This CDR3 contains 15 residues. Germline V gene data show CDR1 as ENHRY and CDR2 as SYGVKD.

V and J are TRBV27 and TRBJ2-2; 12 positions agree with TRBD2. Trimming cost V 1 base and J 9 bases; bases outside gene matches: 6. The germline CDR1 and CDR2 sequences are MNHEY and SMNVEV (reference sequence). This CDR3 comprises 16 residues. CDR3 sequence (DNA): TGTGCCAGCAGTTTATTGACTAGCGGGAGTCGGAGGGAGCTGTTTTTT. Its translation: CASSLLTSGSRRELFF.

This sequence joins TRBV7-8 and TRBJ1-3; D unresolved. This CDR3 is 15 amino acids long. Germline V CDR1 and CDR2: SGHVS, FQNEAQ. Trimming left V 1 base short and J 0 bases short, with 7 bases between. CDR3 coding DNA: TGTGCCAGCAGCTTAGAAGGGAGCTCTGGAAACACCATATATTTT. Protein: CASSLEGSSGNTIYF.

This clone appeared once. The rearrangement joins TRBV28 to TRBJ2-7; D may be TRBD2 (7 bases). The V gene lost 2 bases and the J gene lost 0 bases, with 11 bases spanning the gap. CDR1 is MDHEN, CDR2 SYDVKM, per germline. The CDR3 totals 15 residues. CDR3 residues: CASSLEGGVSYEQYF. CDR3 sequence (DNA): TGTGCCAGCAGTTTAGAGGGGGGGGTCTCCTACGAGCAGTACTTC.

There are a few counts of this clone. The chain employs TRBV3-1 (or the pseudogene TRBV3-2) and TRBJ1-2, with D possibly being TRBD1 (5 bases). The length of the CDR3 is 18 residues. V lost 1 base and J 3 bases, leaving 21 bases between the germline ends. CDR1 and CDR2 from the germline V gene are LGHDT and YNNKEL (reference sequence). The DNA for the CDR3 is TGTGCCAGCAGCCAAGTCCCCGGGCCGGTGGGGCTGGACTATGGCTACACCTTC. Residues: CASSQVPGPVGLDYGYTF.

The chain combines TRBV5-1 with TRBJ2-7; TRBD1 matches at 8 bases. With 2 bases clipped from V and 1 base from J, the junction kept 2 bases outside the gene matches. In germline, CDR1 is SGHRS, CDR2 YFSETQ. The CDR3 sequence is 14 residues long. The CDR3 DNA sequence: TGCGCCAGCAGCTTCCGGGACAGGTCCTACGAGCAGTACTTC. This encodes CASSFRDRSYEQYF.

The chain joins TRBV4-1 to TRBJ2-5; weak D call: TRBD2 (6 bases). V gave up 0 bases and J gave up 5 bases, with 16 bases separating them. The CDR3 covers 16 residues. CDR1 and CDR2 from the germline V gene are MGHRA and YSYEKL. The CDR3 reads CASSQDLGGIRETQYF. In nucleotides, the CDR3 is TGCGCCAGCAGCCAAGATCTGGGAGGTATCAGGGAGACCCAGTACTTC.

CDR3 DNA sequence: TGTGCCACCAGCAGAGGGGGGACAGACCTCTACGAGCAGTACTTC. This codes for CATSRGGTDLYEQYF. The rearrangement uses TRBV15 and TRBJ2-7; TRBD1 matches 7 bases. V lost 1 base and J lost 3; bases outside the gene matches: 6. The germline gives CDR1 LNHNV, CDR2 YYDKDF (reference sequence). This CDR3 has 15 amino acids.

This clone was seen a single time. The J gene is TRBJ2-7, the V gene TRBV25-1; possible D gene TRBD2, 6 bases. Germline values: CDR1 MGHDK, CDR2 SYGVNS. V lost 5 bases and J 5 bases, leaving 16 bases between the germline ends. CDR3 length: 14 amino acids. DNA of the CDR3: TGTGCCAGCAGTCCAAGACTAGGATCGGACGAGCAGTACTTC. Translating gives CASSPRLGSDEQYF.

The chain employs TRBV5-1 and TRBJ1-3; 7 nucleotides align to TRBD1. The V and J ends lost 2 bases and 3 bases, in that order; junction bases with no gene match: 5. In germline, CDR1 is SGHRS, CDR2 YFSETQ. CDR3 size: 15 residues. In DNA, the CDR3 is TGCGCCAGCAGCTTCCAGGGGGTTGGTGGAAACACCATATATTTT. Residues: CASSFQGVGGNTIYF.